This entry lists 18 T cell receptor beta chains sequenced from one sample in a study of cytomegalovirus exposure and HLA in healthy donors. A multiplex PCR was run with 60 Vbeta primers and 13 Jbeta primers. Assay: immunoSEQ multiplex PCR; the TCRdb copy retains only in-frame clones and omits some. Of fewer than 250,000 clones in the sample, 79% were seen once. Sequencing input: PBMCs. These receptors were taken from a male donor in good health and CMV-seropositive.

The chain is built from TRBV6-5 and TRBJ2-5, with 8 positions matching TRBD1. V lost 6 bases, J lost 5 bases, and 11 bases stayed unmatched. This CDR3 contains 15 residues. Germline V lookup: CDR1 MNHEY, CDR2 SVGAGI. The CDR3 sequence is CASSAQGAIRETQYF. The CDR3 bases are TGTGCCAGCAGCGCTCAGGGGGCGATTAGGGAGACCCAGTACTTC.

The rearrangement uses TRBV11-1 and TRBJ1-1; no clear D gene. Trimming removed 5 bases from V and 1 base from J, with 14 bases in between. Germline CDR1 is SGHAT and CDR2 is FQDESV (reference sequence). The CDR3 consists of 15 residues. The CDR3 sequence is CASSAGGRQNTEAFF. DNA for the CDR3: TGTGCCAGCAGCGCCGGTGGGAGACAGAACACTGAAGCTTTCTTT.

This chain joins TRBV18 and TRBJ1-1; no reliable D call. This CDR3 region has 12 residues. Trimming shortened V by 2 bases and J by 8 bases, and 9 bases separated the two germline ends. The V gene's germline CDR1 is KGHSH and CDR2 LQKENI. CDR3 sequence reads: CASSPRAGEAFF. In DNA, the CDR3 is TGTGCCAGCTCACCAAGGGCGGGGGAAGCTTTCTTT.

The DNA for the CDR3 is TGTGCCAGCAGCTGGGGGGAGGTCGGAAAACTGTTTTTT. Protein: CASSWGEVGKLFF. J is TRBJ1-4 and V is TRBV5-5; TRBD1 is a possible D gene (5 bases). The CDR3 length is 13 residues. Deletions cut 3 bases from V and 10 bases from J, with 13 bases between. The germline V gene has CDR1 SGHKS and CDR2 YYEKEE (reference sequence).

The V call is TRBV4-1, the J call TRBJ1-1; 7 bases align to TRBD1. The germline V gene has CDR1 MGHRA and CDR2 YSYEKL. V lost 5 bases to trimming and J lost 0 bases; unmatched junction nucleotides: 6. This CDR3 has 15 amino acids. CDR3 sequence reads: CASSYSDRVNTEAFF. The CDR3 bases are TGCGCCAGCAGCTACTCCGACAGGGTGAACACTGAAGCTTTCTTT.

The CDR3 protein is CASRFRDSPQFF. CDR3 nucleotide sequence: TGTGCCAGCAGATTCCGGGACTCCCCCCAGTTCTTC. V gene TRBV6-5 combines with J gene TRBJ2-1, with D possibly being TRBD2 (6 bases). The V end was cut by 6 bases, the J end by 13 bases, with 16 bases between. The length of the CDR3 is 12 residues. Germline V lookup: CDR1 MNHEY, CDR2 SVGAGI.

For the CDR3, the DNA is TGTGCCACCTCCCGGAGTCTAGCGGTCTACGAGCAGTACTTC. This gives the protein CATSRSLAVYEQYF. The chain recombines TRBV6-5 with TRBJ2-7; TRBD2 aligns across 7 bases. Germline CDR1 and CDR2: MNHEY and SVGAGI. CDR3 length: 14 amino acids. With V trimmed by 10 bases and J by 3 bases, 12 bases remained unmatched.

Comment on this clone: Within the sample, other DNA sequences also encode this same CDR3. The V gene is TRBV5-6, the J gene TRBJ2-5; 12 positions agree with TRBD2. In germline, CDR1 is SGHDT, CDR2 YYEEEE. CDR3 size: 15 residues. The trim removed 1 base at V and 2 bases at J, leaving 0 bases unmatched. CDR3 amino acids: CASSLTSGGQETQYF. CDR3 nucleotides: TGTGCCAGCAGCTTGACTAGCGGGGGGCAAGAGACCCAGTACTTC. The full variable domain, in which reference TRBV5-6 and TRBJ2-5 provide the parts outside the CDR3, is DAGVTQSPTHLIKTRGQQVTLRCSPKSGHDTVSWYQQALGQGPQFIFQYYEEEERQRGNFPDRFSGHQFPNYSSELNVNALLLGDSALYLCASSLTSGGQETQYFGPGTRLLVL.

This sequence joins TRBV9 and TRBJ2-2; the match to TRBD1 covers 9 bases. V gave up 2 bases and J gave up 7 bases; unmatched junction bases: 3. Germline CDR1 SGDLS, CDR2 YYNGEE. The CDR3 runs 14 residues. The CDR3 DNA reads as TGTGCCAGCAGCGTCGGACAGGGGCACGGGGAGCTGTTTTTT. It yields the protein CASSVGQGHGELFF.

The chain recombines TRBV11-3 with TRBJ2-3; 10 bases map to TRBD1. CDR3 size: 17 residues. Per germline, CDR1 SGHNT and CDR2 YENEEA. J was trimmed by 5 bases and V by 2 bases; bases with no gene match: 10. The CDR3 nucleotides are TGTGCCAGCAGCTTATTTCGACAGGGGGCAAGTGGAGATACGCAGTATTTT. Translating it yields CASSLFRQGASGDTQYF.

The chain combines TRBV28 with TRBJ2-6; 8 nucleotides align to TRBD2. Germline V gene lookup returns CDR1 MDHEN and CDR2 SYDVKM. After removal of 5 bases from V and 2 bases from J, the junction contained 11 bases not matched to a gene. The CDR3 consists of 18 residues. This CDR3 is CASSHAGGGYPGANVLTF. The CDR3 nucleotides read TGTGCCAGCAGTCACGCCGGGGGGGGGTACCCTGGGGCCAACGTCCTGACTTTC.

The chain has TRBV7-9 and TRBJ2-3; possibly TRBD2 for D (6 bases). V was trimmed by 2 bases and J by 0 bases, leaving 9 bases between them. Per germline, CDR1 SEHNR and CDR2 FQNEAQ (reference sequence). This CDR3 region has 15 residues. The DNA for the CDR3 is TGTGCCAGCAGCTTACTACGGGAGAGCACAGATACGCAGTATTTT. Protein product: CASSLLRESTDTQYF.

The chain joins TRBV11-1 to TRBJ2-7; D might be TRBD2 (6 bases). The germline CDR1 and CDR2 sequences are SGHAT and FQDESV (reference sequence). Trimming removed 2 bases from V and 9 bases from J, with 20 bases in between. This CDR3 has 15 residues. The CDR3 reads CASSLNAGPSGGQYF. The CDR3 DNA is TGTGCCAGCAGCTTAAACGCCGGACCGTCCGGGGGGCAGTACTTC.

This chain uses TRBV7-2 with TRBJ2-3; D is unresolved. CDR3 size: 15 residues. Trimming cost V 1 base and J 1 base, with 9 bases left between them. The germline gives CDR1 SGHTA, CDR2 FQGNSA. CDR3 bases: TGTGCCAGCAGCTTAGGTAGTCCCGGCACAGATACGCAGTATTTT. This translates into CASSLGSPGTDTQYF. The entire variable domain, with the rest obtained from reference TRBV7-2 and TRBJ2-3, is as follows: GAGVSQSPSNKVTEKGKDVELRCDPISGHTALYWYRQSLGQGLEFLIYFQGNSAPDKSGLPSDRFSAERTGGSVSTLTIQRTQQEDSAVYLCASSLGSPGTDTQYFGPGTRLTVL.

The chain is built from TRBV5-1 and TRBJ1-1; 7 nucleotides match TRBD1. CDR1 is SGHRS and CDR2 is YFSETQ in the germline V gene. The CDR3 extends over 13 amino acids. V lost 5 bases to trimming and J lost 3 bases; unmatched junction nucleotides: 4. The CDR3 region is CASSLQGYTEAFF. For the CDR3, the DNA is TGCGCCAGCAGTTTACAGGGGTACACTGAAGCTTTCTTT.

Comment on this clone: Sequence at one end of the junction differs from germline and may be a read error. The CDR3 region is CAISSLGGGQGAGGYTF. The CDR3 DNA is TGTGCCATCAGTTCCCTCGGGGGCGGACAGGGGGCCGGTGGCTACACCTTC. The rearrangement uses TRBV28 and TRBJ1-2; 11 bases align to TRBD1. The CDR3 totals 17 residues. Germline CDR1 MDHEN, CDR2 SYDVKM.

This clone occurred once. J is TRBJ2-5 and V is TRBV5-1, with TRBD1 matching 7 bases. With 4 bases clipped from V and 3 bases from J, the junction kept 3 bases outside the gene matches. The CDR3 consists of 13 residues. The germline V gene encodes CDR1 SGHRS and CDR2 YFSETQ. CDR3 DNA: TGCGCCAGCAGCCCCCAGGGGGAAGAGACCCAGTACTTC. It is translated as CASSPQGEETQYF.

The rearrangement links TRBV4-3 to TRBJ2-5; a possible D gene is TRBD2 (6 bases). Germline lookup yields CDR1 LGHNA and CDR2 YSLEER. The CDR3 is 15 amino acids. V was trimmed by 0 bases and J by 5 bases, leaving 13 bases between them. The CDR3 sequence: CASSQESGVGETQYF. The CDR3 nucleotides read TGCGCCAGCAGCCAAGAGTCGGGAGTAGGGGAGACCCAGTACTTC.